This T cell receptor beta chain was recorded in a study of blood T cells in healthy people across ages. The V gene's germline CDR1 is SNHLY and CDR2 FYNNEI. Trimming removed 8 bases from V and 6 bases from J; junction bases left unmatched: 12. This CDR3 has 15 residues. Each individual donor underwent a draw of approximately 10 milliliters of peripheral blood. At least 7 million PBMCs were isolated per sample. Combining a sample-barcoded 5' primer with a J-beta primer mix, a second PCR ran for roughly 6 to 12 cycles. TCRdb fed the 5' RACE reads into MiXCR, producing one record per CDR3 protein. Among 750,000 to 950,000 distinct CDR3 sequences listed, roughly 26% were seen once. This sample also belongs to another study, concerning T cells of mothers and their children. That study reports: Thymic selection shapes TCR recombination output similarly in related and unrelated pairs.

The rearrangement uses TRBV2 and TRBJ2-1; the match to TRBD1 covers 8 bases. The material sequenced was blood. The receptor's source is a boy aged 5 to 17 in good health. Written as DNA, the CDR3 is TGTGCCAGCTCTAACAGGGAACAGGGGGTCAATGAGCAGTTCTTC. This encodes CASSNREQGVNEQFF. The full variable domain, rest sourced from reference TRBV2 and TRBJ2-1, is EPEVTQTPSHQVTQMGQEVILRCVPISNHLYFYWYRQILGQKVEFLVSFYNNEISEKSEIFDDQFSVERPDGSNFTLKIRSTKLEDSAMYFCASSNREQGVNEQFFGPGTRLTVL.